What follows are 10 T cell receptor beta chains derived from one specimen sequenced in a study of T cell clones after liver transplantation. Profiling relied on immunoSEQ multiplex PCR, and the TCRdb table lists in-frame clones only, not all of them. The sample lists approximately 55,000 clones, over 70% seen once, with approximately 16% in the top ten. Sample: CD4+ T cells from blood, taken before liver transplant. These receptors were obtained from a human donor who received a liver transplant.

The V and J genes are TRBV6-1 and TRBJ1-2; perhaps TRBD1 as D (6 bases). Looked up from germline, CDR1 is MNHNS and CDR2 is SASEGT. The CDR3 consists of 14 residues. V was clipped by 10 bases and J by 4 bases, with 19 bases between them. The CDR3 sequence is CAINLDRSLYGYTF. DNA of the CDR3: TGTGCCATCAACCTCGACAGGAGCCTCTATGGCTACACCTTC.

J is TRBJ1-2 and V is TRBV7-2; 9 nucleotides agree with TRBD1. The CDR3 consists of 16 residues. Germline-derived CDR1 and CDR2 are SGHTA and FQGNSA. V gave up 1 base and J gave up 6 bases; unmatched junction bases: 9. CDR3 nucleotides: TGTGCCAGCAGCTTAGACATCAACAGGGGGCGACATGGCTACACCTTC. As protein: CASSLDINRGRHGYTF.

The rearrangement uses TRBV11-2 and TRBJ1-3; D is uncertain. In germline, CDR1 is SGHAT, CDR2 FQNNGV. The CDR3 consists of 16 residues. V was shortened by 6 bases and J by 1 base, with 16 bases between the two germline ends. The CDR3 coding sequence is TGTGCCAGCAGTCAAGGCCACTCGGGATCTGGAAACACCATATATTTT. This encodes CASSQGHSGSGNTIYF. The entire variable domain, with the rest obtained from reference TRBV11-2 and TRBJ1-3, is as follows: EAGVAQSPRYKIIEKRQSVAFWCNPISGHATLYWYQQILGQGPKLLIQFQNNGVVDDSQLPKDRFSAERLKGVDSTLKIQPAKLEDSAVYLCASSQGHSGSGNTIYFGEGSWLTVV.

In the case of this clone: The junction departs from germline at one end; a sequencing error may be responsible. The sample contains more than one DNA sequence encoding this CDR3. The CDR3, as DNA: TGTGCCAGCAGCCTTCAGGGGCGGGGGCAAGAAACCCAGTACTTC. This codes for CASSLQGRGQETQYF. This sequence joins TRBV6-5 and TRBJ2-5, with D possibly TRBD2 on 7 matching bases. Per the germline V gene, CDR1 is MNHEY and CDR2 is SVGAGI. The CDR3 totals 15 residues.

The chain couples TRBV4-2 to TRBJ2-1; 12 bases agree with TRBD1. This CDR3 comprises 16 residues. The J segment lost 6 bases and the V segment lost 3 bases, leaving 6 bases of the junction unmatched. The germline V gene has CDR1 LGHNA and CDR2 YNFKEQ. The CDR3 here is CASSHAGTGGSNEQFF. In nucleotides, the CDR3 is TGTGCCAGCAGCCACGCCGGGACAGGGGGCTCCAATGAGCAGTTCTTC.

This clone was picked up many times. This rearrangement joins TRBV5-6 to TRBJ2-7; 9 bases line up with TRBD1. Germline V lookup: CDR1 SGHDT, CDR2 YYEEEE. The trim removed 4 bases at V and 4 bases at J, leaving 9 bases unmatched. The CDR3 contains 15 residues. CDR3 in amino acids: CASSPPGQGWYEQYF. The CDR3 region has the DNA TGTGCCAGCAGCCCCCCGGGACAGGGATGGTACGAGCAGTACTTC.

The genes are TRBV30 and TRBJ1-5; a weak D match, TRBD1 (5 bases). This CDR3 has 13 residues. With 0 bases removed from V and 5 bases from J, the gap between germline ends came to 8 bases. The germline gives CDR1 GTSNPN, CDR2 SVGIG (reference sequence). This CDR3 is CAWSVQGDQPQHF. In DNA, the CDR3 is TGTGCCTGGAGTGTGCAGGGCGATCAGCCCCAGCATTTT.

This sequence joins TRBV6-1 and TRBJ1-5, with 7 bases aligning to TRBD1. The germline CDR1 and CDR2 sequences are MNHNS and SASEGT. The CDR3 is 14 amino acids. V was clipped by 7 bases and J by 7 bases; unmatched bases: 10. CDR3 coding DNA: TGTGCCAGCAACTTCGGACAGGCGGGGCAGCCCCAGCATTTT. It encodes CASNFGQAGQPQHF.

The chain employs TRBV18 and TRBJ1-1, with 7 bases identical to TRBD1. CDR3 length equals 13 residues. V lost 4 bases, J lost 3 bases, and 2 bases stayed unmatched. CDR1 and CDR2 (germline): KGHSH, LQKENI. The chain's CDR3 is CASSLGQDTEAFF. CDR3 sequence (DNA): TGTGCCAGCTCACTAGGACAGGACACTGAAGCTTTCTTT. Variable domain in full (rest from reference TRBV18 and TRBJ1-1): NAGVMQNPRHLVRRRGQEARLRCSPMKGHSHVYWYRQLPEEGLKFMVYLQKENIIDESGMPKERFSAEFPKEGPSILRIQQVVRGDSAAYFCASSLGQDTEAFFGQGTRLTVV.

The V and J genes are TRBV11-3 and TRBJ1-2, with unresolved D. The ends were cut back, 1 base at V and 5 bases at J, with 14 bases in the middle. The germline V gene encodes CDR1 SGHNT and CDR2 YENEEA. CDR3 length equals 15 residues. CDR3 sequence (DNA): TGTGCCAGCAGCTTAGTAGGAGGACTCCAATATGGCTACACCTTC. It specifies CASSLVGGLQYGYTF.